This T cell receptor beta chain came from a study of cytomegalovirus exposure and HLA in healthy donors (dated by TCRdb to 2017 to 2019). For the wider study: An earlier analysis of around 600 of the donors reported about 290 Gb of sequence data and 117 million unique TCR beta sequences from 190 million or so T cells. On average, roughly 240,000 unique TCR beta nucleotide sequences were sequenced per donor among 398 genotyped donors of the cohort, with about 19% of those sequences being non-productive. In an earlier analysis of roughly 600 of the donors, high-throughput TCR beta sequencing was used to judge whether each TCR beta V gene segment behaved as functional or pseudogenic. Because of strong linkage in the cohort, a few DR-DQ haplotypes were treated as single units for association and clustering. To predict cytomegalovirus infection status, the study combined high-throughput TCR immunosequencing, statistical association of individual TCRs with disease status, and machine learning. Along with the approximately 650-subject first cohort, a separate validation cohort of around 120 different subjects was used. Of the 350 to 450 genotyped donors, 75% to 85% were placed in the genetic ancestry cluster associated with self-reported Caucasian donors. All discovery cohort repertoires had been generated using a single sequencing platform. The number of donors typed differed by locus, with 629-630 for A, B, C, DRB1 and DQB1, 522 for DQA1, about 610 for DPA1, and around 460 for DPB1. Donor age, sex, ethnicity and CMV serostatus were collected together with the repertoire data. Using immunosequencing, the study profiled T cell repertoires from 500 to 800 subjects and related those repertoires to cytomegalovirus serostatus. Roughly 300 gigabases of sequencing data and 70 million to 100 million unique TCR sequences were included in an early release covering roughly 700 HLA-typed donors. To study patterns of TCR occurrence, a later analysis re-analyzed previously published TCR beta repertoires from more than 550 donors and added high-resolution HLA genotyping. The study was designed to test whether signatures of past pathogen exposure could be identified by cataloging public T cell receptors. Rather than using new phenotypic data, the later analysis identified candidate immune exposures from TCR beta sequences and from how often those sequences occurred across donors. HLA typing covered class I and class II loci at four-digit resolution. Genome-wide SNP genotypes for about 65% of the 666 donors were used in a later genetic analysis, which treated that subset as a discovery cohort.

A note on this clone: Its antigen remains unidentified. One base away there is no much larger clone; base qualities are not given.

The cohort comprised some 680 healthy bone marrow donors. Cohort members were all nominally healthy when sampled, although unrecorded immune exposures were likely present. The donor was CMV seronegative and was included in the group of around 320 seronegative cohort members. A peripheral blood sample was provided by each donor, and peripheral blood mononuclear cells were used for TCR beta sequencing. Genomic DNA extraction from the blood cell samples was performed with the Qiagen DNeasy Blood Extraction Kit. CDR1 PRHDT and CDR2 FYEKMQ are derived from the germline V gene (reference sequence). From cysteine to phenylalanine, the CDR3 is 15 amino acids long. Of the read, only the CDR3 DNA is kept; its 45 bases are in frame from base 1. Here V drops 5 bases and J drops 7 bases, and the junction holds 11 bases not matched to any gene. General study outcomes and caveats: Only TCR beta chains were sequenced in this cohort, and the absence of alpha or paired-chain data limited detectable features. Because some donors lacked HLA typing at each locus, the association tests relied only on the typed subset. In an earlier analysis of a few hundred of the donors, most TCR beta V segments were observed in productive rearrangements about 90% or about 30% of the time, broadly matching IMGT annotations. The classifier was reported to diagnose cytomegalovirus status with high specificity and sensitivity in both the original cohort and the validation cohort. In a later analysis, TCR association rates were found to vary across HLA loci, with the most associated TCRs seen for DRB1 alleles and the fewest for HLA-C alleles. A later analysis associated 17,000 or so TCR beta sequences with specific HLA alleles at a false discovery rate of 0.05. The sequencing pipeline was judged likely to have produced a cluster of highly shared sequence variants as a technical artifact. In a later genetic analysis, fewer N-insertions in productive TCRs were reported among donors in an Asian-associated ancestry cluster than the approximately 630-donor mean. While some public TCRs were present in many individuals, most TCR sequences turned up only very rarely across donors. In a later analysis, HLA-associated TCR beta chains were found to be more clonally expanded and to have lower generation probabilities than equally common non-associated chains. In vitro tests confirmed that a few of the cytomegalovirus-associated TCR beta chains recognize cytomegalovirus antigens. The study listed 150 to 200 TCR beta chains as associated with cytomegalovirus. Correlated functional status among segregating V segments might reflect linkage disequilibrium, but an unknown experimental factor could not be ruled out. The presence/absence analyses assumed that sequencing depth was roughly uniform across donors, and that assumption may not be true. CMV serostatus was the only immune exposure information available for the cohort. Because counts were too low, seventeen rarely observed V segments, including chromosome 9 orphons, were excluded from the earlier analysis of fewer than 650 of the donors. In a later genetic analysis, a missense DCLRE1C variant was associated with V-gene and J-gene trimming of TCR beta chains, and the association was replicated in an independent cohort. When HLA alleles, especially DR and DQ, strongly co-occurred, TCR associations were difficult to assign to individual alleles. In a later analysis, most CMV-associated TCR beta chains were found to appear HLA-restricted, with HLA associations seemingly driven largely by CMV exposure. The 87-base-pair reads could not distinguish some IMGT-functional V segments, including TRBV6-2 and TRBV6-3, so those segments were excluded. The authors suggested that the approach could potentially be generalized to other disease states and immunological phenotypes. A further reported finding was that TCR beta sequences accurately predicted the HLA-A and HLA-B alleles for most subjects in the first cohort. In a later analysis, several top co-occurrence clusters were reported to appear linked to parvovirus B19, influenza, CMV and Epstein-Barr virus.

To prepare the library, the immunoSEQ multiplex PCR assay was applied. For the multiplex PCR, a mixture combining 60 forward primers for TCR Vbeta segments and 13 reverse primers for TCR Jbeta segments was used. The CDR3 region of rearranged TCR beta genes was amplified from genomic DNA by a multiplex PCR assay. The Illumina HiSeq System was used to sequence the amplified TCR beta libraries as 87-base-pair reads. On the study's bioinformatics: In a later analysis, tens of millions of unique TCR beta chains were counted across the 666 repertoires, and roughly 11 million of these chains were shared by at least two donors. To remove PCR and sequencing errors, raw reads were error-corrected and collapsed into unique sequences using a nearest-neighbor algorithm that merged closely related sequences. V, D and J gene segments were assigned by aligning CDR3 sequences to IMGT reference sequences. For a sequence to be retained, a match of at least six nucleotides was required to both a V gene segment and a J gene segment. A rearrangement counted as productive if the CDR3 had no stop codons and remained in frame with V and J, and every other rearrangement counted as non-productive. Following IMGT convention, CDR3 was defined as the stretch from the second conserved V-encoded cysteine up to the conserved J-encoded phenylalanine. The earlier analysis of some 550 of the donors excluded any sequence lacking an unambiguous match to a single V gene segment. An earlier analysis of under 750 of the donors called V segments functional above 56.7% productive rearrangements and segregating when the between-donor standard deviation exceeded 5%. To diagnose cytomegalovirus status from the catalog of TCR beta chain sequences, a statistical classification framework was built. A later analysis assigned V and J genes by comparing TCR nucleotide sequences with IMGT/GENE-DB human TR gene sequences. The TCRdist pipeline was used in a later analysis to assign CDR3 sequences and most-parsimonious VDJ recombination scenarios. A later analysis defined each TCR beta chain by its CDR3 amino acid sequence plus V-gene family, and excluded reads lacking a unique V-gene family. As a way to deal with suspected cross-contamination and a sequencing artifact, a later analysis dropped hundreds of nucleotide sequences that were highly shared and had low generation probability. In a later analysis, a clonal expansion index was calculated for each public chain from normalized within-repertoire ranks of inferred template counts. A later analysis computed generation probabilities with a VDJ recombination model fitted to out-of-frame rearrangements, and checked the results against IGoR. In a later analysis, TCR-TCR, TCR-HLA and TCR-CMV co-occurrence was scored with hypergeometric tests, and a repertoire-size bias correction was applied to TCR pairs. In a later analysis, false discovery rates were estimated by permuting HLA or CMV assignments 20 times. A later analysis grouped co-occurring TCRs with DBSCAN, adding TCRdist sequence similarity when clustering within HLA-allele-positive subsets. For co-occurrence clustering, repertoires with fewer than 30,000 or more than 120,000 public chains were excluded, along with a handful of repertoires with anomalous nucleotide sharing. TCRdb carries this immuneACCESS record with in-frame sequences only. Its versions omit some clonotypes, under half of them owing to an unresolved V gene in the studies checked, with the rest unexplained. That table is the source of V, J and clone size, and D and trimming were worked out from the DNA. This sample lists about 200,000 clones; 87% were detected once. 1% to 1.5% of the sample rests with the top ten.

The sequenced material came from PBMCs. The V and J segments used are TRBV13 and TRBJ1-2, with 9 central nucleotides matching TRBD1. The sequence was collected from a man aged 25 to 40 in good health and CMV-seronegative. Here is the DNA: TGTGCCAGCAGCCCGCGTGACAGGGGGGTTGGTGGCTACACCTTC. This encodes CASSPRDRGVGGYTF.